Following are 16 T cell receptor beta chains from one sample sequenced in a study of T cell repertoires in cytomegalovirus infection. MiXCR, run by TCRdb on the reads, gives a single entry per CDR3 protein. The sample contains more than 150,000 distinct CDR3 sequences, roughly a sixth of which appear only once. Sequencing was done on a sample of CD8+ T cells from PBMCs. Source of these receptors: a human donor in good health (CMV status not recorded). Some clones in this sample may be carry-over from other donors' samples.

This clonotype was seen ten or more times. The gene calls are TRBV11-2 and TRBJ2-1; D call uncertain. From germline, CDR1 is SGHAT and CDR2 FQNNGV. This CDR3 has 11 residues. V lost 5 bases and J lost 8, with 7 bases in between. The CDR3 DNA is TGTGCCAGCAGCCCGTGGGATGAGCAGTTCTTC. This gives the protein CASSPWDEQFF.

A few counts support this clonotype. J is TRBJ2-7 and V is TRBV2; 9 bases are a match to TRBD1. The germline gives CDR1 SNHLY, CDR2 FYNNEI. This CDR3 is built from 12 residues. V shed 7 bases, J shed 6 bases, and the junction held 4 bases outside the gene matches. In DNA, the CDR3 is TGTGCCAGCAAATACAGGGGGCGCGAGCAGTACTTC. Translated, it gives CASKYRGREQYF. Full variable domain (remainder filled in from reference TRBV2 and TRBJ2-7): EPEVTQTPSHQVTQMGQEVILRCVPISNHLYFYWYRQILGQKVEFLVSFYNNEISEKSEIFDDQFSVERPDGSNFTLKIRSTKLEDSAMYFCASKYRGREQYFGPGTRLTVT.

This clonotype was counted between two and nine times. The chain is built from TRBV6-5 and TRBJ1-6; D gene ambiguous. CDR3 size: 16 residues. V was clipped by 2 bases and J by 7 bases, with 15 bases between them. From germline, CDR1 is MNHEY and CDR2 SVGAGI. The CDR3 bases are TGTGCCAGCAGTTACCCGGACGGCTTGGGGAATTCACCCCTCCACTTT. Translating it yields CASSYPDGLGNSPLHF.

The chain combines TRBV7-6 with TRBJ2-3; the match to TRBD1 covers 8 bases. The CDR3 consists of 14 residues. J lost 6 bases, V lost 5 bases, and 7 bases had no gene match. Germline loops: CDR1 SGHVS, CDR2 FNYEAQ. CDR3: CASSIGQGPDTQYF. The DNA of the CDR3 is TGTGCCAGCAGCATCGGACAGGGCCCGGATACGCAGTATTTT.

The chain combines TRBV7-8 with TRBJ2-3, with a weak D call TRBD2 (6 bases). Trimming removed 1 base at V and 2 bases at J, with 10 bases between. This CDR3 contains 15 residues. Germline V gene lookup returns CDR1 SGHVS and CDR2 FQNEAQ. In DNA, the CDR3 is TGTGCCAGCAGCTTAGGGGCGGGGACCACAGATACGCAGTATTTT. It is translated as CASSLGAGTTDTQYF. Variable domain in full (rest from reference TRBV7-8 and TRBJ2-3): GAGVSQSPRYKVAKRGQDVALRCDPISGHVSLFWYQQALGQGPEFLTYFQNEAQLDKSGLPSDRFFAERPEGSVSTLKIQRTQQEDSAVYLCASSLGAGTTDTQYFGPGTRLTVL.

This clonotype was observed a handful of times. This chain connects TRBV6-1 to TRBJ2-7; the match to TRBD2 covers 7 bases. From germline, CDR1 is MNHNS and CDR2 SASEGT. This CDR3 comprises 18 residues. V lost 5 bases to trimming and J lost 6 bases; unmatched junction nucleotides: 22. The CDR3 is CASSLTIPRRGSLPEQYF. The DNA for the CDR3 is TGTGCCAGCAGTCTAACCATCCCGCGGCGGGGGTCCTTGCCCGAGCAGTACTTC.

This clonotype was counted only a few times. J is TRBJ2-1 and V is TRBV7-9; TRBD2 matches 8 bases. CDR1 is SEHNR and CDR2 is FQNEAQ in the germline V gene (reference sequence). V gave up 5 bases and J gave up 9 bases; unmatched junction bases: 15. The CDR3 sequence is 16 residues long. CDR3: CASSQLTTGTRREQFF. The CDR3 bases are TGTGCCAGCAGCCAGCTTACGACCGGGACTAGACGTGAGCAGTTCTTC.

This clonotype occurred a few times. V usage is TRBV12-3 or TRBV12-4 and J usage is TRBJ1-2; no reliable D call. The germline V and J ends were trimmed by 6 bases and 8 bases, with 19 bases remaining between them. CDR3 length: 14 residues. The CDR3 loop is CASSSFGRNQGYTF. CDR3 nucleotides: TGTGCCAGCAGCTCTTTCGGCCGTAACCAGGGCTACACCTTC.

This clonotype was picked up a small number of times. The rearrangement uses TRBV7-9 and TRBJ2-1; 10 bases line up with TRBD2. This CDR3 has 17 residues. Unmatched junction bases numbered 15, after V lost 5 bases and J lost 8 bases. Germline CDR1 is SEHNR and CDR2 is FQNEAQ (reference sequence). The CDR3 DNA reads as TGTGCCAGCAGCCTACCTAGCGGGAGAAGGCCTTCCGATGAGCAGTTCTTC. It specifies CASSLPSGRRPSDEQFF. The full variable domain, rest sourced from reference TRBV7-9 and TRBJ2-1, is DTGVSQNPRHKITKRGQNVTFRCDPISEHNRLYWYRQTLGQGPEFLTYFQNEAQLEKSRLLSDRFSAERPKGSFSTLEIQRTEQGDSAMYLCASSLPSGRRPSDEQFFGPGTRLTVL.

V is TRBV6-4 and J is TRBJ2-1; tentative D call: TRBD2 (7 bases). CDR3 length: 13 amino acids. Germline values: CDR1 MRHNA, CDR2 SNTAGT. V was cut by 2 bases and J by 8 bases, with 10 bases left in between. DNA of the CDR3: TGTGCCAGCAGTGACGGGAGGGGGGATGAGCAGTTCTTC. Translated, it gives CASSDGRGDEQFF.

The chain has TRBV6-8 and TRBJ2-1; D may be TRBD1 (6 bases). V was cut by 2 bases and J by 7 bases, with 9 bases left in between. The CDR3 length is 13 residues. CDR1 and CDR2 (germline): MNHGY, SAAAGT. The CDR3 nucleotides read TGTGCCAGCAGTTACGCAGGGGTGAATGAGCAGTTCTTC. Its translation is CASSYAGVNEQFF.

Only a few counts were recorded for this clonotype. This chain connects TRBV28 to TRBJ2-5, with unresolved D. Trimming removed 5 bases from V and 4 bases from J, with 5 bases in between. This CDR3 region has 11 residues. Germline CDR1 and CDR2: MDHEN and SYDVKM. The CDR3 sequence is CASSTSETQYF. The DNA of the CDR3 is TGTGCCAGCAGTACCTCAGAGACCCAGTACTTC.

This clonotype has ten or more counts. The chain uses TRBV7-2 and TRBJ2-5; 8 bases agree with TRBD2. The V gene's germline CDR1 is SGHTA and CDR2 FQGNSA. Trimming took 5 bases from V and 5 from J; bases not matched to a gene: 10. The CDR3 has 15 amino acids. CDR3 protein: CASSAGLEPGETQYF. In DNA form, the CDR3 reads TGTGCCAGCAGCGCGGGACTAGAGCCTGGGGAGACCCAGTACTTC.

This clonotype came up many times. This chain joins TRBV7-9 and TRBJ2-7; 12 bases line up with TRBD2. The germline gives CDR1 SEHNR, CDR2 FQNEAQ (reference sequence). The CDR3 has 16 amino acids. Trimming removed 5 bases from V and 4 bases from J; junction bases left unmatched: 9. The CDR3 nucleotides read TGTGCCAGCAGCCCCGACACTAGCGGGGGGCCTTACGAGCAGTACTTC. As protein: CASSPDTSGGPYEQYF.

The CDR3 spells CASETPQRSSYNEQFF. The CDR3 DNA follows: TGTGCCAGCGAGACCCCCCAGCGGAGCTCCTACAATGAGCAGTTCTTC. The V and J genes are TRBV28 and TRBJ2-1, with D maybe TRBD2 (5 bases). Per the germline V gene, CDR1 is MDHEN and CDR2 is SYDVKM. Trimming removed 8 bases from V and 0 bases from J, with 17 bases in between. The CDR3 is 16 amino acids.

This clonotype was seen ten or more times. The genes are TRBV29-1 and TRBJ2-1; a possible D gene is TRBD2 (5 bases). CDR1 and CDR2 (germline): SQVTM, ANQGSEA. There are 15 residues in the CDR3. V was trimmed by 0 bases and J by 5 bases, leaving 14 bases between them. CDR3 in amino acids: CSVEDLVGVHNEQFF. The CDR3 DNA follows: TGCAGCGTTGAAGATTTAGTCGGGGTCCACAATGAGCAGTTCTTC.